This T cell receptor (beta chain) was identified in a study of regulatory T cells in long-lasting Graves disease. For TCR beta, libraries came from iRepertoire HTBI primers and Arm-PCR of CDR3 regions. TCRdb independently ran MiXCR on the multiplex PCR reads; one entry per CDR3 protein. Here the sample spans around 450,000 distinct CDR3 sequences, about 15% being singletons. V shed 4 bases, J shed 4 bases, and the junction held 11 bases outside the gene matches. This CDR3 region has 16 residues. Germline V gene sequence: CDR1 MDHEN, CDR2 SYDVKM. Time point specified: newly diagnosed GD, antithyroid drugs for less than 3 months. RNA extracted from PBMCs served as the sequencing template. In this sample, this clonotype turned up many times. These data were likewise used in another study, on T cells in Graves' hyperthyroidism and ophthalmopathy.

The sequence was obtained from a woman aged 25 to 39 with Graves disease. The V call is TRBV28, the J call TRBJ2-7; 9 positions match TRBD1. The material was peripheral blood mononuclear cells (PBMCs), obtained at new diagnosis, from a patient treated with antithyroid drugs. CDR3 sequence reads: CASSWTPGQGNYEQYF. The CDR3 DNA reads TGTGCCAGCAGTTGGACACCGGGACAGGGAAATTACGAGCAGTACTTC.